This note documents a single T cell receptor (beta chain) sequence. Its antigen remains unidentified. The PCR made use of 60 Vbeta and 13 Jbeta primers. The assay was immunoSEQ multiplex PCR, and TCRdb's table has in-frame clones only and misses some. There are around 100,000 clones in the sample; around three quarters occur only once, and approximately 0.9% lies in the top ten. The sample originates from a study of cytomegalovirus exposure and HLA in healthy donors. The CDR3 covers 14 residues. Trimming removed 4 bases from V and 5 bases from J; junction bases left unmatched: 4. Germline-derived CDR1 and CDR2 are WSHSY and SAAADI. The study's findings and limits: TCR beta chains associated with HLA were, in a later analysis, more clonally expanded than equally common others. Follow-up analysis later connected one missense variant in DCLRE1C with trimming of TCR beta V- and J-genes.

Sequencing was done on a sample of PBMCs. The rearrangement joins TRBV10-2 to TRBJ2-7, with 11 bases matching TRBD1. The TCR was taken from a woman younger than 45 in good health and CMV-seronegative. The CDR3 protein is CASSVWGQGDEQYF. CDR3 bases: TGCGCCAGCAGTGTCTGGGGACAGGGGGACGAGCAGTACTTC.